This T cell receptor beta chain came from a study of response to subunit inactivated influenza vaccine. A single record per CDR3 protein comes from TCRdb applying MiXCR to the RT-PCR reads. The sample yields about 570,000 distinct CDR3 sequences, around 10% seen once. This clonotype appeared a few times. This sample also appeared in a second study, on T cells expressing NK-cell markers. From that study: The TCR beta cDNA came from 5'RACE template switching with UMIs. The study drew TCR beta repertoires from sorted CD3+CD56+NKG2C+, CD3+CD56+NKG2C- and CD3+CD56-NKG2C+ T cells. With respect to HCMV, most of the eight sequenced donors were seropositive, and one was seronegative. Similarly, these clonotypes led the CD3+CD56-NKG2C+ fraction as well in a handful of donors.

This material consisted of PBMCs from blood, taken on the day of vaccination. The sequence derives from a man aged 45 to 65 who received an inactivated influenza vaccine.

The CDR3 DNA reads as TGTGCCAGCAGTTTAACGGGAGGGATTGGGAATGAGCAGTTCTTC. Its protein is CASSLTGGIGNEQFF. The V call is TRBV12-3 or TRBV12-4, the J call TRBJ2-1, with TRBD2 matching 8 bases. The CDR3 runs to 15 residues. J lost 7 bases, V lost 2 bases, and 7 bases had no gene match.